This TCR beta chain was identified during a study of CD8 T cells in ankylosing spondylitis. The study, taken as a whole, reports: Ankylosing spondylitis blood appeared to carry a characteristic TCR beta motif of under ten highly homologous variants. In reactive arthritis synovial fluid and blood, some motif variants had been reported before. Within matched ankylosing spondylitis synovial fluid, disease-linked clones were reportedly significantly enriched.

This CDR3 spans 15 amino acids. Germline-derived CDR1 and CDR2 are SGHRS and YFSETQ. The J segment lost 3 bases and the V segment lost 7 bases, leaving 8 bases of the junction unmatched. Quantitative 5'-RACE was performed with molecular barcodes, and it yielded the TCR beta libraries. TCRdb reprocessed the 5' RACE reads with MiXCR, giving one entry per CDR3 protein. The repertoire has more than 600,000 distinct CDR3 sequences, 15% to 20% of them found once; the top ten carry approximately 18%. This clonotype was detected only a few times. Its specificity is not known. This chain uses TRBV5-1 with TRBJ2-7; 12 positions agree with TRBD1. Sequencing used blood, either unsorted or a sorted T cell fraction (not recorded which). The TCR was taken from a male donor with ankylosing spondylitis. The CDR3 here is CASRSRDRGHYEQYF. In DNA form, the CDR3 reads TGCGCCAGCCGTTCCAGGGACAGGGGGCACTACGAGCAGTACTTC.